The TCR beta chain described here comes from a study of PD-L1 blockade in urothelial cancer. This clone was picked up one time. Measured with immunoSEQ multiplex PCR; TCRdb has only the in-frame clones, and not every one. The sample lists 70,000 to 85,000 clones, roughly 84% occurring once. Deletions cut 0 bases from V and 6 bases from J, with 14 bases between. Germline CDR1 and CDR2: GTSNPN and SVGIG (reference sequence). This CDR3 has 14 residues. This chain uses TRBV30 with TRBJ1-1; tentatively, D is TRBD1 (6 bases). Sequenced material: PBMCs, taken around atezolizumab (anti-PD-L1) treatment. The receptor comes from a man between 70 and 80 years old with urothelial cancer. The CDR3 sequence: CAWSVNRVHAEAFF. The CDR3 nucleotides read TGTGCCTGGAGTGTAAACAGGGTTCACGCTGAAGCTTTCTTT.